A selection of T cell receptor beta chains follows, all from one sample in a study of T-cell reconstitution after alpha-beta-depleted transplantation in children. TCRdb re-called the PCR reads through MiXCR, storing one row per CDR3 protein. This table holds 200,000 to 300,000 distinct CDR3 sequences, more than 10% found once. Sample: PBMCs from the stem cell graft donor, taken from the stem cell graft. These receptors all stem from a human donor who donated a stem cell graft to a child with acute lymphoblastic leukemia. The CDR3 runs from the conserved cysteine through the conserved F or W. D genes are given only for firm matches. Rows may omit the clone size; those that give it use once, few, many or a size class.

NA | TRBJ1-2 | TRBV7-9 | NA | CASSILEGGGYTF | TGTGCCAGCAGCATCCTGGAGGGGGGCGGCTACACCTTC
many | TRBJ2-1 | TRBV12-3/TRBV12-4 | NA | CASSLVGGPYNEQFF | TGTGCCAGCAGTTTAGTAGGGGGGCCTTACAATGAGCAGTTCTTC
many | TRBJ2-7 | TRBV5-1 | NA | CASSLTSYGSNYEQYF | TGCGCCAGCAGCCTCACCTCCTATGGCTCCAACTACGAGCAGTACTTC
many | TRBJ2-7 | TRBV7-2 | NA | CASSLAGISYEQYF | TGTGCCAGCAGCTTGGCAGGGATTTCCTACGAGCAGTACTTC
many | TRBJ1-4 | TRBV28 | TRBD1 | CASSPWTGATNEKLFF | TGTGCCAGCAGTCCATGGACAGGAGCAACTAATGAAAAACTGTTTTTT
few | TRBJ2-3 | TRBV4-3 | NA | CASSQGPTTDTQYF | TGCGCCAGCAGCCAAGGGCCTACCACAGATACGCAGTATTTT
many | TRBJ1-5 | TRBV19 | TRBD1 | CASRIRGDQPQHF | TGTGCCAGTAGGATCAGGGGGGATCAGCCCCAGCATTTT
few | TRBJ2-7 | TRBV6-4 | NA | CASSGDGDHEQYF | TGTGCCAGCAGTGGAGACGGGGACCACGAGCAGTACTTC
NA | TRBJ2-7 | TRBV20-1 | NA | CSADRRLASAYEQYF | TGCAGTGCCGACAGAAGGCTGGCTAGCGCGTACGAGCAGTACTTC
many | TRBJ2-7 | TRBV20-1 | NA | CSASSVAQTYEQYF | TGCAGTGCTAGTTCTGTAGCACAAACCTACGAGCAGTACTTC
many | TRBJ1-1 | TRBV11-2 | NA | CASSTGVGEAFF | TGTGCCAGCTCGACGGGGGTGGGTGAAGCTTTCTTT
many | TRBJ1-4 | TRBV12-3/TRBV12-4 | NA | CASTILGANEKLFF | TGTGCCAGCACCATATTGGGGGCTAATGAAAAACTGTTTTTT
many | TRBJ2-5 | TRBV7-9 | NA | CASSPRLGAEEEETQYF | TGTGCCAGCAGCCCAAGGTTGGGAGCGGAGGAAGAAGAGACCCAGTACTTC
many | TRBJ2-5 | TRBV6-5 | NA | CASSYEIGGETQYF | TGTGCCAGCAGTTACGAGATCGGGGGAGAGACCCAGTACTTC
many | TRBJ2-1 | TRBV19 | TRBD2 | CASSALAGAPGEQFF | TGTGCCAGTTCTGCTCTAGCGGGGGCCCCCGGTGAGCAGTTCTTC
many | TRBJ1-6 | TRBV2 | NA | CASRDSGRNSPLHF | TGTGCCAGCAGGGACAGTGGGAGGAATTCACCCCTCCACTTT
few | TRBJ2-7 | TRBV5-4 | NA | CASSLVGVGHTEQYF | TGTGCCAGCAGCTTGGTGGGGGTAGGACACACCGAGCAGTACTTC
NA | TRBJ2-6 | TRBV3-1 | TRBD2 | CASTTPGTTFFSGANVLTF | TGTGCCAGCACTACACCCGGGACTACCTTTTTCTCTGGGGCCAACGTCCTGACTTTC
NA | TRBJ2-2 | TRBV7-8 | TRBD2 | CASSLLERLAGGNTGELFF | TGTGCCAGCAGCTTACTCGAGCGGCTAGCGGGAGGTAACACCGGGGAGCTGTTTTTT
many | TRBJ2-3 | TRBV7-2 | TRBD1 | CASSLEQGSTQYF | TGTGCCAGCAGCTTAGAACAGGGGAGTACGCAGTATTTT
many | TRBJ2-1 | TRBV7-9 | TRBD2 | CASSGLREALYNEQFF | TGTGCCAGCAGCGGATTGCGGGAGGCCCTATACAATGAGCAGTTCTTC
many | TRBJ2-1 | TRBV6-5 | NA | CASSYRLGALNEQFF | TGTGCCAGCAGTTACCGGTTAGGGGCCCTGAATGAGCAGTTCTTC
NA | TRBJ2-7 | TRBV12-3/TRBV12-4 | NA | CASSGQHEQYF | TGTGCCAGCAGTGGGCAACACGAGCAGTACTTC
many | TRBJ1-5 | TRBV4-3 | NA | CASSQVSRGNQPQHF | TGCGCCAGCAGCCAAGTAAGCAGGGGCAATCAGCCCCAGCATTTT
few | TRBJ2-7 | TRBV30 | TRBD1 | CAWSFGGQALHEQYF | TGTGCCTGGAGTTTCGGGGGACAGGCATTGCACGAGCAGTACTTC
NA | TRBJ2-5 | TRBV18 | NA | CASSTPETQYF | TGTGCCAGCTCGACACCAGAGACCCAGTACTTC
many | TRBJ2-7 | TRBV5-1 | NA | CASSTGPGFLYEQYF | TGCGCCAGCAGCACTGGCCCGGGATTCCTGTACGAGCAGTACTTC
many | TRBJ2-7 | TRBV29-1 | TRBD1 | CSVDLGTGTSYEQYF | TGCAGCGTTGACTTGGGGACAGGGACCTCCTACGAGCAGTACTTC
NA | TRBJ2-5 | TRBV13 | NA | CASSLEADETQYF | TGTGCCAGCAGCTTAGAGGCAGACGAGACCCAGTACTTC
many | TRBJ2-7 | TRBV20-1 | TRBD1 | CSALKGTGFYEQYF | TGCAGTGCCCTGAAAGGGACAGGGTTCTACGAGCAGTACTTC
NA | TRBJ2-3 | TRBV5-4 | NA | CASSSRVEADTQYF | TGTGCCAGCAGCTCGCGGGTAGAGGCCGATACGCAGTATTTT
many | TRBJ2-7 | TRBV10-3 | NA | CAISGVSYEQYF | TGTGCCATCAGTGGGGTCTCCTACGAGCAGTACTTC
many | TRBJ2-2 | TRBV29-1 | NA | CSVEDQAGNTGELFF | TGCAGCGTTGAAGATCAGGCAGGGAACACCGGGGAGCTGTTTTTT
NA | TRBJ2-7 | TRBV6-2/TRBV6-3 | TRBD2 | CASSYSHLAGGPDEQYF | TGTGCCAGCAGTTACTCGCATCTAGCGGGAGGGCCGGACGAGCAGTACTTC
many | TRBJ2-5 | TRBV20-1 | NA | CSAYGPGETQYF | TGCAGTGCCTACGGACCTGGGGAGACCCAGTACTTC
few | TRBJ2-2 | TRBV5-1 | NA | CASSLEGPPGELFF | TGCGCCAGCAGCTTGGAGGGGCCCCCCGGGGAGCTGTTTTTT
many | TRBJ1-5 | TRBV12-3/TRBV12-4 | TRBD1 | CASSRGTGSQPQHF | TGTGCCAGCAGCCGGGGGACAGGGAGTCAGCCCCAGCATTTT
many | TRBJ1-2 | TRBV29-1 | NA | CSVRNNYGYTF | TGCAGCGTTCGAAATAACTATGGCTACACCTTC
many | TRBJ1-4 | TRBV10-3 | NA | CAISLGLTTNEKLFF | TGTGCCATCAGTCTTGGACTGACAACTAATGAAAAACTGTTTTTT
many | TRBJ1-6 | TRBV10-3 | TRBD1 | CAIRDSSSNSPLHF | TGTGCCATCCGGGACAGTTCCTCTAATTCACCCCTCCACTTT
many | TRBJ2-2 | TRBV20-1 | NA | CSAIGGGGTGELFF | TGCAGTGCTATCGGGGGAGGCGGAACCGGGGAGCTGTTTTTT
many | TRBJ1-2 | TRBV6-1 | NA | CASRLRQDLYGYTF | TGTGCCAGCAGGCTAAGACAGGATCTATATGGCTACACCTTC
many | TRBJ2-7 | TRBV7-9 | NA | CASSLEQARPEQYF | TGTGCCAGCAGCTTAGAGCAGGCCCGCCCCGAGCAGTACTTC
many | TRBJ2-6 | TRBV10-3 | TRBD1 | CAIRQGLFLSGANVLTF | TGTGCCATCAGACAGGGGCTCTTCCTCTCTGGGGCCAACGTCCTGACTTTC
NA | TRBJ1-3 | TRBV30 | NA | CAWSHPAPSGNTIYF | TGTGCCTGGAGCCATCCTGCTCCTTCTGGAAACACCATATATTTT
many | TRBJ2-7 | TRBV28 | TRBD1 | CASSLRGLAHYEQYF | TGTGCCAGCAGTTTAAGGGGGCTCGCCCATTACGAGCAGTACTTC
many | TRBJ2-2 | TRBV7-7 | NA | CASSSRVNTGELFF | TGTGCCAGCAGTTCCAGGGTCAACACCGGGGAGCTGTTTTTT
few | TRBJ1-1 | TRBV5-1 | TRBD1 | CASSSGQAREAFF | TGCGCCAGCAGCTCTGGACAGGCCCGTGAAGCTTTCTTT
many | TRBJ2-1 | TRBV20-1 | NA | CSASGLTEEQFF | TGCAGTGCTAGCGGACTGACGGAAGAGCAGTTCTTC
many | TRBJ2-7 | TRBV5-1 | TRBD2 | CASSLGSGSNPYEQYF | TGCGCCAGCAGCTTGGGTAGCGGGAGTAATCCCTACGAGCAGTACTTC
many | TRBJ2-2 | TRBV6-1 | NA | CASGVVDTGELFF | TGTGCCAGCGGGGTAGTGGACACCGGGGAGCTGTTTTTT
many | TRBJ2-5 | TRBV13 | NA | CASSLGAEETQYF | TGTGCCAGCAGCTTAGGCGCTGAAGAGACCCAGTACTTC
many | TRBJ1-1 | TRBV9 | TRBD1 | CASSVAGQGTEAFF | TGTGCCAGCAGCGTAGCGGGACAGGGGACTGAAGCTTTCTTT
many | TRBJ2-7 | TRBV10-3 | NA | CAISGAKAGYEQYF | TGTGCCATCAGTGGAGCTAAGGCTGGCTACGAGCAGTACTTC
many | TRBJ2-3 | TRBV28 | NA | CASSFTGTDTQYF | TGTGCCAGCAGTTTTACCGGCACAGATACGCAGTATTTT